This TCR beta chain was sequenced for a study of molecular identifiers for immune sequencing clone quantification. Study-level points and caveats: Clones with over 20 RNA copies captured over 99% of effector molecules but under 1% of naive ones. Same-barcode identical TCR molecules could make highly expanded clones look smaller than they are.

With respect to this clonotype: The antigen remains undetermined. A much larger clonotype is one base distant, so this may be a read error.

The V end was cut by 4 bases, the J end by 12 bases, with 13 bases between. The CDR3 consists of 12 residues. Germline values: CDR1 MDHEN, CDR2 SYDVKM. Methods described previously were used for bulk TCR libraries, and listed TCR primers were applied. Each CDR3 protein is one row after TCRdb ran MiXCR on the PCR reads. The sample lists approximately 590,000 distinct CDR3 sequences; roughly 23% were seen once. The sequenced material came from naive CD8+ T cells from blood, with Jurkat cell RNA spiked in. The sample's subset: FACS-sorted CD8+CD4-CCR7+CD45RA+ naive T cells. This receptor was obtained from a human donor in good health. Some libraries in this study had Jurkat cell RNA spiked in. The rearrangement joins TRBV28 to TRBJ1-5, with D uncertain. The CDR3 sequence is CASSSDQWLQHF. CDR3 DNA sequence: TGTGCCAGCAGTTCTGATCAGTGGCTCCAGCATTTT.